This T cell receptor beta chain was identified in a study of shared clonotypes between healthy human individuals. About the study: Per donor, three plates held CD4 naive cells, three held CD4 memory, two held CD8 naive and one held CD8 memory. Whole-study findings and limits: Measured sharing among donors was expected to vary with sequencing depth. Rarefaction revealed incomplete sorted-subset sequencing despite large depth.

Clones were sequenced by immunoSEQ multiplex PCR, and TCRdb holds only the in-frame ones, with some missing. The sample contains roughly 1 million clones, about 76% of which appear only once. The investigators split CD4+ cells into a CD45RA+ naive subset and a CD45RA-negative memory subset. About this clone: Its cognate antigen is unknown.

Material: memory CD4+ T cells sorted from blood. Subset meaning: CD45RA-negative fraction. This clonotype was obtained from a man between 18 and 35 years old in good health.

The CDR3 protein is CASSLATVSHGYTF. CDR3 sequence (DNA): TGCGCCAGCAGCCTCGCGACAGTTAGCCATGGCTACACCTTC. The chain carries TRBV5-1 and TRBJ1-2, with D tentatively TRBD1 (5 bases). CDR1 and CDR2 from the germline V gene are SGHRS and YFSETQ. Trimming cost V 4 bases and J 6 bases, with 16 bases left between them. This CDR3 is built from 14 residues.